This is a list of T cell receptor beta chains from one sample in a study of T-cell memory formation after mild COVID-19. TCRdb reprocessed the 5' RACE reads via MiXCR and lists one record per CDR3 protein. The sample holds 200,000 to 300,000 distinct CDR3 sequences, around 15% seen once. The specimen was PBMCs or a T cell subset sorted from them (not recorded which). The source of these receptors is a man aged 18 to 29 who had mild COVID-19 (a few samples of this study predate the infection). Cell type and time point are not known. The CDR3 runs from the conserved cysteine through the conserved F or W. D genes are given only for firm matches. Only part of the rows carry a size: once, few, many, or a class if the clone is expanded.

>TRBV10-3|NA|NA|13|TRBJ2-3
CATCRTVGDTQYF
TGTGCCACCTGCCGGACAGTCGGAGATACGCAGTATTTT
>TRBV18|NA|TRBD1|13|TRBJ1-1
CASSQGAPTEAFF
TGTGCCAGTTCACAGGGGGCGCCCACTGAAGCTTTCTTT
>TRBV12-3/TRBV12-4|NA|TRBD1|14|TRBJ2-4
CASRPQDRAGIQYF
TGTGCCAGCAGGCCACAAGACAGGGCGGGCATTCAGTACTTC
>TRBV3-1|NA|NA|14|TRBJ2-7
CASSPTNLPYEQYF
TGTGCCAGCAGCCCGACTAACTTACCCTACGAGCAGTACTTC
>TRBV29-1|few|NA|11|TRBJ1-1
CSVVMNTEAFF
TGCAGCGTTGTCATGAACACTGAAGCTTTCTTT
>TRBV9|NA|TRBD1|14|TRBJ1-6
CASSLRTGDSPLHF
TGTGCCAGCAGCTTACGGACAGGGGATTCACCCCTCCACTTT
>TRBV6-5|few|TRBD1|14|TRBJ2-2
CATTGGVHTGELFF
TGTGCCACTACAGGGGGCGTACACACCGGGGAGCTGTTTTTT
>TRBV15|NA|TRBD1|17|TRBJ2-7
CATSRGGLGDSTYEQYF
TGTGCCACCAGCAGAGGCGGTCTTGGGGACAGTACCTACGAGCAGTACTTC
>TRBV5-1|NA|TRBD1|14|TRBJ1-4
CASSMGTADEKLFF
TGCGCCAGCAGTATGGGGACAGCGGATGAAAAACTGTTTTTT
>TRBV29-1|NA|NA|11|TRBJ2-1
CSVTPYNEQFF
TGCAGCGTTACCCCCTACAATGAGCAGTTCTTC
>TRBV29-1|few|TRBD2|12|TRBJ2-3
CSVHRGGDTQYF
TGCAGCGTTCACCGGGGGGGAGATACGCAGTATTTT
>TRBV5-4|few|NA|14|TRBJ2-3
CASRTSEGADTQYF
TGTGCCAGCAGGACCTCCGAGGGCGCAGATACGCAGTATTTT
>TRBV6-5|few|NA|14|TRBJ2-4
CASRSPRAKNIQYF
TGTGCCAGCAGGAGTCCCCGGGCCAAAAACATTCAGTACTTC
>TRBV10-3|few|NA|12|TRBJ2-5
CATAPRQETQYF
TGTGCCACAGCCCCCCGTCAAGAGACCCAGTACTTC
>TRBV5-6|NA|NA|14|TRBJ2-7
CASMVRLTLYEQYF
TGTGCCAGCATGGTCCGATTGACGCTTTACGAGCAGTACTTC
>TRBV12-3/TRBV12-4|NA|NA|15|TRBJ2-3
CASSLGGGLFGTQYF
TGTGCCAGCAGTTTAGGGGGGGGGCTGTTTGGTACGCAGTATTTT
>TRBV4-1|NA|TRBD2|17|TRBJ2-6
CASSQVTGGSGANVLTF
TGCGCCAGCAGCCAAGTTACGGGGGGCTCTGGGGCCAACGTCCTGACTTTC
>TRBV6-5|many|NA|15|TRBJ2-7
CASSSQAGSLNEQYF
TGTGCCAGCAGTTCCCAGGCGGGGAGCCTAAACGAGCAGTACTTC
>TRBV10-3|few|NA|10|TRBJ2-5
CATGQETQYF
TGTGCCACCGGGCAAGAGACCCAGTACTTC
>TRBV28|NA|NA|11|TRBJ1-1
CASSRGVLAFF
TGTGCCAGCAGCCGCGGGGTCCTAGCTTTCTTT
>TRBV19|NA|NA|13|TRBJ1-5
CASSIGRDQPQHF
TGTGCCAGTAGTATAGGAAGGGATCAGCCCCAGCATTTT
>TRBV20-1|NA|NA|15|TRBJ2-1
CSARESAGPYNEQFF
TGCAGTGCTAGAGAGTCGGCGGGGCCCTACAATGAGCAGTTCTTC
>TRBV27|many|TRBD2|13|TRBJ2-1
CASSPRTSGVEFF
TGTGCCAGCAGTCCACGGACTAGCGGGGTAGAGTTCTTC
>TRBV10-3|NA|NA|13|TRBJ2-2
CAIRTEATGELFF
TGTGCCATCAGGACAGAGGCGACCGGGGAGCTGTTTTTT
>TRBV4-2|few|NA|16|TRBJ2-4
CASSQPGLVAKNIQYF
TGTGCCAGCAGCCAACCGGGGCTGGTGGCCAAAAACATTCAGTACTTC
>TRBV4-2|few|NA|15|TRBJ1-5
CASSRMEQGNQPQHF
TGTGCCAGCAGCCGTATGGAACAGGGCAATCAGCCCCAGCATTTT
>TRBV5-1|many|TRBD2|17|TRBJ2-1
CASSMGLAESSYNEQFF
TGCGCCAGCAGCATGGGACTAGCGGAGAGCTCCTACAATGAGCAGTTCTTC
>TRBV5-1|NA|TRBD1|14|TRBJ2-7
CASTTPGGENEQYF
TGCGCCAGCACTACTCCAGGGGGCGAGAACGAGCAGTACTTC
>TRBV7-9|few|NA|16|TRBJ1-2
CASSPGKSASNYGYTF
TGTGCCAGCAGCCCAGGGAAATCAGCTTCTAACTATGGCTACACCTTC
>TRBV18|NA|TRBD1|14|TRBJ1-1
CATGTGGPNTEAFF
TGTGCCACAGGGACAGGGGGACCCAACACTGAAGCTTTCTTT
>TRBV29-1|NA|NA|15|TRBJ2-3
CSVEDQERAWDTQYF
TGCAGCGTTGAAGATCAGGAACGGGCCTGGGATACGCAGTATTTT
>TRBV6-5|few|NA|13|TRBJ1-2
CASSYHTNYGYTF
TGTGCCAGCAGTTACCACACGAACTATGGCTACACCTTC
>TRBV7-2|few|TRBD2|16|TRBJ2-3
CASSPGLAGRVDTQYF
TGTGCCAGCAGCCCGGGACTAGCGGGGAGGGTAGATACGCAGTATTTT